This TCR beta chain was found in a study of OX40 agonist ivuxolimab in advanced cancers. V was trimmed by 4 bases and J by 2 bases, leaving 13 bases between them. The CDR3 contains 14 residues. Germline V gene lookup returns CDR1 SGHRS and CDR2 YFSETQ. As to this clone: Its antigen is currently unknown.

Measured with immunoSEQ multiplex PCR; TCRdb has only the in-frame clones, and not every one. The data show 65,000 or so clones, 86% seen once. Study-wide points: Relative to CD4+, CD8+ T cells held more expanded clones on average. It was also the case that some nonresponders had low normalized T-cell clonal expansion.

This receptor was identified in an adult with an advanced solid tumor such as melanoma, head and neck, liver or kidney cancer. The input for sequencing was CD4+ or CD8+ T cells sorted from blood, taken in a trial of the OX40 agonist ivuxolimab. The chain is built from TRBV5-1 and TRBJ2-7, with D possibly matching TRBD1 (7 bases). CDR3 nucleotides: TGCGCCAGCAGCCCAGGGGGGAATACCTACGAGCAGTACTTC. Protein product: CASSPGGNTYEQYF.